The rows below give T cell receptor beta chains drawn from one sample of a study of control samples from healthy donors and cancer patients. TCRdb keeps only in-frame clones here, not all; method: immunoSEQ multiplex PCR. Among 100,000 to 120,000 clones listed, 83% were seen once. Sequencing used blood. These receptors were taken from a woman in her forties or fifties in good health. The CDR3 runs from the conserved cysteine through the conserved F or W. The order of the fields is J gene, D gene, V gene, clone size, CDR3 protein, CDR3 DNA. The D gene is left open where the match is weak. Size values are once, few and many counts, or a class for expanded clones, and some rows have none.

J: TRBJ2-1; D: TRBD2; V: TRBV9; size: .; CDR3: CASSPRLAGAYNEQFF; DNA: TGTGCCAGCAGCCCCAGACTAGCGGGGGCCTACAATGAGCAGTTCTTC
J: TRBJ1-3; D: .; V: TRBV7-2; size: .; CDR3: CASSAQADGNTIYF; DNA: TGTGCCAGCAGCGCCCAGGCGGATGGAAACACCATATATTTT
J: TRBJ1-1; D: .; V: TRBV7-3; size: .; CDR3: CASSNAVNTEAFF; DNA: TGTGCCAGCAGCAACGCGGTGAACACTGAAGCTTTCTTT
J: TRBJ2-1; D: .; V: TRBV9; size: few; CDR3: CASSVETWGFQFF; DNA: TGTGCCAGCAGCGTAGAAACGTGGGGCTTTCAATTCTTC
J: TRBJ2-1; D: .; V: TRBV10-3; size: .; CDR3: CAISESRSWVYNEQFF; DNA: TGTGCCATCAGTGAGTCACGGAGTTGGGTTTACAATGAGCAGTTCTTC
J: TRBJ1-6; D: TRBD1; V: TRBV6-6; size: .; CDR3: CATIGYRDRGDSPLHF; DNA: TGTGCCACCATCGGATACCGGGACAGGGGTGATTCACCCCTCCACTTT
J: TRBJ2-7; D: .; V: TRBV29-1; size: .; CDR3: CSVEAGFSYEQYF; DNA: TGCAGCGTTGAGGCAGGGTTCTCCTACGAGCAGTACTTC
J: TRBJ1-6; D: .; V: TRBV18; size: .; CDR3: CASSTAGQGGSPLHF; DNA: TGTGCCAGCTCCACCGCGGGGCAGGGAGGGTCACCCCTCCACTTT
J: TRBJ1-5; D: .; V: TRBV4-2; size: .; CDR3: CASSQDAGAVSNQPQHF; DNA: TGTGCCAGCAGCCAAGATGCGGGGGCAGTAAGCAATCAGCCCCAGCATTTT
J: TRBJ2-5; D: .; V: TRBV10-3; size: .; CDR3: CAISESGTKETQYF; DNA: TGTGCCATCAGTGAGTCGGGGACAAAAGAGACCCAGTACTTC
J: TRBJ2-1; D: .; V: TRBV13; size: .; CDR3: CASSLPEDEQFF; DNA: TGTGCCAGCAGCTTACCAGAGGATGAGCAGTTCTTC